This T cell receptor (beta chain) originates from a study of T cell changes during pregnancy in multiple sclerosis. A single count supports this clone. In germline, CDR1 is SGHTA, CDR2 FQGNSA. The CDR3 is made up of 19 amino acids. V lost 1 base, J lost 2 bases, and 12 bases stayed unmatched. Clones were read by immunoSEQ multiplex PCR, and TCRdb kept only the in-frame ones, dropping some. This table holds about 59,000 clones, roughly 88% found once. The specimen comprised peripheral blood, sampled in the second trimester of pregnancy. This TCR derives from a female donor with multiple sclerosis, enrolled in a pregnancy study. The gene calls are TRBV7-2 and TRBJ1-2; 11 bases fit TRBD1. The CDR3 bases are TGTGCCAGCAGCTTAGGGGGACAGGGGGGAGCTCTTGGCAACTATGGCTACACCTTC. Its protein is CASSLGGQGGALGNYGYTF.